One and the same sample provided the 25 T cell receptor beta chains below, sequenced in a study of T cells in tumors after PD-1 blockade. Here immunoSEQ multiplex PCR was the method, and the copy in TCRdb shows in-frame clones only, minus some. The sample comprises under 40,000 clones, 55% to 80% of which are singletons, and about two fifths rests with the top ten. The sequences come from PBMCs, collected after anti-PD-1 treatment. These receptors all come from a human donor with basal cell carcinoma.

The chain recombines TRBV7-2 with TRBJ2-1; 10 nucleotides agree with TRBD2. The CDR3 totals 17 residues. Germline-derived CDR1 and CDR2 are SGHTA and FQGNSA. The junction had 13 bases not matched to a gene; V was cut back by 6 bases and J by 5 bases. CDR3 sequence reads: CASRRAGGRSPNNEQFF. For the CDR3, the DNA is TGTGCCAGCAGAAGAGCGGGGGGGCGAAGCCCCAACAATGAGCAGTTCTTC.

The chain combines TRBV5-1 with TRBJ2-1; either TRBD1 or TRBD2 may fit D (5 bases each). The V gene lost 2 bases and the J gene lost 5 bases, with 14 bases spanning the gap. Germline V lookup: CDR1 SGHRS, CDR2 YFSETQ. This CDR3 has 15 amino acids. As DNA, the CDR3 is TGCGCCAGCAGCTTAGCTCTAAGAGGGGACAATGAGCAGTTCTTC. Translating it yields CASSLALRGDNEQFF.

This chain joins TRBV12-3 or TRBV12-4 and TRBJ1-2; D unclear. V gave up 3 bases and J gave up 3 bases, with 8 bases separating them. The CDR3 totals 13 residues. Here the CDR3 reads CASSLSGYYGYTF. The CDR3 nucleotides read TGTGCCAGCAGTTTGAGCGGCTACTATGGCTACACCTTC.

The rearrangement joins TRBV6-6 to TRBJ2-3; D unresolved. This CDR3 is built from 14 residues. Germline-derived CDR1 and CDR2 are MNHNY and SVGAGI (reference sequence). Trimming removed 2 bases from V and 0 bases from J, with 6 bases in between. The CDR3 DNA reads as TGTGCCAGCAGTTACAATCCTAGCACAGATACGCAGTATTTT. This codes for CASSYNPSTDTQYF.

There are many counts of this clone. The gene calls are TRBV19 and TRBJ1-2; D ambiguous. The CDR3 has 14 residues. Germline CDR1 is LNHDA and CDR2 is SQIVND (reference sequence). V lost 5 bases and J lost 3, with 13 bases in between. CDR3 DNA sequence: TGTGCCAGTAGTTCCTACTCCTCGGACTATGGCTACACCTTC. Its protein product is CASSSYSSDYGYTF.

This clone has a single count. The V and J genes are TRBV4-1 and TRBJ1-2, with D perhaps TRBD1 (6 bases). The V gene's germline CDR1 is MGHRA and CDR2 YSYEKL. The V gene lost 0 bases and the J gene lost 4 bases, with 9 bases spanning the gap. The CDR3 extends over 14 amino acids. CDR3 loop: CASSQDQGLYGYTF. Written as DNA, the CDR3 is TGCGCCAGCAGCCAAGATCAGGGGCTCTATGGCTACACCTTC.

This chain joins TRBV28 and TRBJ2-7; 8 nucleotides align to TRBD1. CDR1 and CDR2 from the germline V gene are MDHEN and SYDVKM. The CDR3 consists of 16 residues. With 6 bases clipped from V and 2 bases from J, the junction kept 12 bases outside the gene matches. CDR3 coding DNA: TGTGCCAGCAGCTTACCCCCCGGGACAGGTGCCTACGAGCAGTACTTC. Its protein product is CASSLPPGTGAYEQYF.

A few counts support this clone. The CDR3: CARDANSGNTIYF. CDR3 bases: TGTGCCCGGGACGCGAACTCTGGAAACACCATATATTTT. V is TRBV30 and J is TRBJ1-3; D might be TRBD1 (5 bases). Between the trimmed V and J ends, which lost 8 bases and 0 bases, there was a span of 11 bases. Germline V gene sequence: CDR1 GTSNPN, CDR2 SVGIG (reference sequence). This CDR3 contains 13 residues. The full variable domain, rest sourced from reference TRBV30 and TRBJ1-3, is SQTIHQWPATLVQPVGSPLSLECTVEGTSNPNLYWYRQAAGRGLQLLFYSVGIGQISSEVPQNLSASRPQDRQFILSSKKLLLSDSGFYLCARDANSGNTIYFGEGSWLTVV.

The CDR3: CASSPSGQGAYEQYF. The CDR3 bases are TGCGCCAGCAGCCCCTCGGGACAGGGGGCCTACGAGCAGTACTTC. The chain recombines TRBV4-1 with TRBJ2-7; 11 nucleotides line up with TRBD1. J was trimmed by 2 bases and V by 4 bases; bases with no gene match: 4. This CDR3 contains 15 residues. Looked up from germline, CDR1 is MGHRA and CDR2 is YSYEKL.

This clone was observed a single time. This chain links TRBV9 with TRBJ2-2; 8 bases agree with TRBD2. The CDR3 loop spans 17 amino acids. The J segment lost 5 bases and the V segment lost 4 bases, leaving 13 bases of the junction unmatched. The germline V gene encodes CDR1 SGDLS and CDR2 YYNGEE. Here the CDR3 reads CASSRQTGTRQTGELFF. As DNA, the CDR3 is TGTGCCAGCAGCAGACAAACCGGGACTAGACAAACCGGGGAGCTGTTTTTT.

This rearrangement joins TRBV28 to TRBJ1-4; 10 bases match TRBD1. Trimming took 5 bases from V and 9 from J; bases not matched to a gene: 6. The V gene's germline CDR1 is MDHEN and CDR2 SYDVKM. The CDR3 spans 14 residues. CDR3 sequence (DNA): TGTGCCAGCAGTGGGACAGGGGTAAAGAAAAAACTGTTTTTT. It yields the protein CASSGTGVKKKLFF.

This chain joins TRBV5-5 and TRBJ2-7; unclear D gene. The germline V and J ends were trimmed by 1 base and 2 bases, with 7 bases remaining between them. The CDR3 loop spans 13 amino acids. CDR1 and CDR2 (germline): SGHKS, YYEKEE (reference sequence). The CDR3 bases are TGTGCCAGCAGCTTGCGGCAGACCTACGAGCAGTACTTC. It specifies CASSLRQTYEQYF.

The chain combines TRBV7-9 with TRBJ2-7, with D unclear. The CDR3 consists of 12 residues. The germline gives CDR1 SEHNR, CDR2 FQNEAQ (reference sequence). The V end lost 2 bases, the J end lost 5 bases, and 7 bases lay between the germline ends. The CDR3 region is CASSLTVDEQYF. The CDR3 DNA reads as TGTGCCAGCAGCTTAACGGTGGACGAGCAGTACTTC.

The J gene is TRBJ2-2, the V gene TRBV14, with no clear D. The CDR3 runs 13 residues. Trimming left V 2 bases short and J 5 bases short, with 6 bases between. CDR1 is SGHDN and CDR2 is FVKESK in the germline V gene. For the CDR3, the DNA is TGTGCCAGCAGCCAATTCGGGACCGGGGAGCTGTTTTTT. Translated: CASSQFGTGELFF.

The chain recombines TRBV5-1 with TRBJ2-3; no reliable D call. The CDR3 has 14 amino acids. V shed 4 bases and J shed 6 bases, with 15 bases lying between them. Germline CDR1 is SGHRS and CDR2 is YFSETQ. The CDR3 spells CASSQPPVRDTQYF. The DNA for the CDR3 is TGCGCCAGCAGCCAACCGCCTGTAAGGGATACGCAGTATTTT.

The J gene is TRBJ2-5, the V gene TRBV11-3, with a possible D match to TRBD1 (6 bases). The CDR3 runs 13 residues. The germline gives CDR1 SGHNT, CDR2 YENEEA. V shed 5 bases and J shed 4 bases, with 11 bases lying between them. CDR3 loop: CASSDGQLETQYF. CDR3 sequence (DNA): TGTGCCAGCAGCGATGGACAGCTAGAGACCCAGTACTTC.

The chain couples TRBV3-1 (or the pseudogene TRBV3-2) to TRBJ2-7, with 10 positions matching TRBD1. The CDR3 sequence is 15 residues long. Trimming at V came to 2 bases and at J to 3 bases, leaving 4 bases not matched to a gene. Germline V gene lookup returns CDR1 LGHDT and CDR2 YNNKEL (reference sequence). The CDR3 DNA follows: TGTGCCAGCAGCCAACGACAGGGGGCAATCTACGAGCAGTACTTC. Its translation: CASSQRQGAIYEQYF.

The chain carries TRBV6-6 and TRBJ2-7, with D unclear. The CDR3 totals 15 residues. V was trimmed by 0 bases and J by 0 bases, leaving 9 bases between them. The germline V gene has CDR1 MNHNY and CDR2 SVGAGI (reference sequence). The CDR3 region has the DNA TGTGCCAGCAGTTACTCGAACAGCTACTCCTACGAGCAGTACTTC. Translating it yields CASSYSNSYSYEQYF.

This clone came up a few times. This chain connects TRBV24-1 to TRBJ2-2; 7 nucleotides align to TRBD1. The CDR3 sequence is 15 residues long. In germline, CDR1 is KGHDR, CDR2 SFDVKD. V gave up 5 bases and J gave up 2 bases; unmatched junction bases: 4. The CDR3 DNA reads TGTGCCACCAGTGGACAGGGTATTAACACCGGGGAGCTGTTTTTT. Translating gives CATSGQGINTGELFF.

The chain links TRBV4-3 to TRBJ1-5; D is unresolved. Germline-derived CDR1 and CDR2 are LGHNA and YSLEER. The CDR3 is 15 amino acids. Deletions cut 0 bases from V and 7 bases from J, with 13 bases between. CDR3 amino acids: CASSQDVGIGQPQHF. The CDR3 DNA is TGCGCCAGCAGCCAAGACGTGGGGATAGGACAGCCCCAGCATTTT.

This clone was seen only once. The chain employs TRBV7-9 and TRBJ1-2; D ambiguous. CDR1 and CDR2 (germline): SEHNR, FQNEAQ (reference sequence). V was clipped by 1 base and J by 5 bases, with 8 bases between them. The CDR3 covers 13 residues. CDR3 protein: CASSLGTDYGYTF. For the CDR3, the DNA is TGTGCCAGCAGCTTAGGGACCGATTATGGCTACACCTTC.

This clone was observed a handful of times. J is TRBJ2-5 and V is TRBV4-1; D is undetermined. The V end was cut by 4 bases, the J end by 1 base, with 7 bases between. The CDR3 is 13 amino acids. Germline V CDR1 and CDR2: MGHRA, YSYEKL. CDR3: CASSRGVQETQYF. The CDR3, as DNA: TGCGCCAGCAGCCGTGGAGTCCAAGAGACCCAGTACTTC.

This clone was seen a handful of times. This sequence joins TRBV24-1 and TRBJ2-2; D is uncertain. Trimming took off 9 bases at V and 4 bases at J, with 11 bases between the two ends. This CDR3 comprises 13 residues. Germline CDR1 reads KGHDR; CDR2 reads SFDVKD. For the CDR3, the DNA is TGTGCCACCCAAGCTCGGAGCACCGGGGAGCTGTTTTTT. The encoded protein is CATQARSTGELFF.

The rearrangement joins TRBV30 to TRBJ1-1; D is possibly TRBD1 (6 bases). CDR1 GTSNPN and CDR2 SVGIG come from the germline V gene (reference sequence). The CDR3 length is 18 residues. V lost 0 bases and J 1 base, leaving 21 bases between the germline ends. For the CDR3, the DNA is TGTGCCTGGAGTGTTAGGCAGGGGAGTTTATACTCGAACACTGAAGCTTTCTTT. Its translation is CAWSVRQGSLYSNTEAFF.

The chain joins TRBV7-8 to TRBJ1-1; D uncertain. Per germline, CDR1 SGHVS and CDR2 FQNEAQ. There are 11 residues in the CDR3. V was clipped by 4 bases and J by 6 bases, with 6 bases between them. This CDR3 reads CASSSKAEAFF. CDR3 DNA: TGTGCCAGCAGCTCGAAGGCTGAAGCTTTCTTT. Together with reference TRBV7-8 and TRBJ1-1, the CDR3 gives the full variable domain: GAGVSQSPRYKVAKRGQDVALRCDPISGHVSLFWYQQALGQGPEFLTYFQNEAQLDKSGLPSDRFFAERPEGSVSTLKIQRTQQEDSAVYLCASSSKAEAFFGQGTRLTVV.